These 25 T cell receptor beta chains came from one sample sequenced in a study of T cell responses to AZD1222 COVID-19 vaccine. TCRdb's table, derived via immunoSEQ multiplex PCR, lists solely in-frame clones and lacks some. The sample has some 250,000 clones, roughly 93% seen once; the top ten hold 0.5% to 0.7%. Sequencing used peripheral blood, obtained 28 days after the second AZD1222 dose. The source of these receptors is an adult who received the AZD1222 COVID-19 vaccine.

CDR3 sequence (DNA): TGTGCCAGCAGCTTAGGGACCGTGAGGGAGCAGTTCTTC. It is translated as CASSLGTVREQFF. The V call is TRBV7-9, the J call TRBJ2-1, with D unresolved. CDR1 and CDR2 from the germline V gene are SEHNR and FQNEAQ (reference sequence). The CDR3 spans 13 residues. The ends were cut back, 1 base at V and 10 bases at J, with 11 bases in the middle.

This sequence joins TRBV4-1 and TRBJ1-1; no clear D. Germline CDR1 MGHRA, CDR2 YSYEKL. Trimming took off 0 bases at V and 5 bases at J, with 16 bases between the two ends. The CDR3 loop spans 16 amino acids. CDR3 loop: CASSQDGAVRLTEAFF. CDR3 coding DNA: TGCGCCAGCAGCCAAGATGGCGCGGTCCGCTTGACTGAAGCTTTCTTT.

The V and J genes are TRBV7-3 and TRBJ2-1; 7 positions agree with TRBD2. The germline V gene encodes CDR1 SGHTA and CDR2 FQGTGA. The CDR3 has 14 amino acids. The junction had 4 bases not matched to a gene; V was cut back by 4 bases and J by 4 bases. DNA of the CDR3: TGTGCCAGCAGCTACAGCGGGGTTTACAATGAGCAGTTCTTC. It codes for CASSYSGVYNEQFF.

The J gene is TRBJ2-1, the V gene TRBV7-6, with D possibly TRBD2 on 6 matching bases. The CDR3 extends over 13 amino acids. Looked up from germline, CDR1 is SGHVS and CDR2 is FNYEAQ. Trimming cost V 5 bases and J 4 bases, with 9 bases left between them. The CDR3 DNA is TGTGCCAGCAGCAACGGGGGATACAATGAGCAGTTCTTC. This codes for CASSNGGYNEQFF.

Turning to this clone: The same CDR3 is also encoded by other DNA sequences in this sample. The chain carries TRBV6-5 and TRBJ1-1, with a possible D match to TRBD1 (6 bases). V lost 8 bases, J lost 1 base, and 11 bases lay in between. Germline CDR1 MNHEY, CDR2 SVGAGI. This CDR3 contains 13 residues. CDR3 in amino acids: CASSTGPNTEAFF. CDR3 in DNA: TGTGCCAGCTCAACAGGGCCGAACACTGAAGCTTTCTTT.

The V gene is TRBV7-8, the J gene TRBJ2-4; tentatively, D is TRBD1 or TRBD2 (5 bases each). CDR1 and CDR2 from the germline V gene are SGHVS and FQNEAQ. V was cut by 3 bases and J by 5 bases, with 14 bases left in between. CDR3 length: 15 residues. The DNA for the CDR3 is TGTGCCAGCAGCTTCGGTCAGAGGGGTCAAAACATTCAGTACTTC. Encoded protein: CASSFGQRGQNIQYF.

The CDR3 is CATSDRGLAGEETQYF. The CDR3 coding sequence is TGTGCCACCAGTGACCGGGGACTAGCGGGAGAGGAGACCCAGTACTTC. The chain recombines TRBV24-1 with TRBJ2-5, with 14 bases matching TRBD2. The germline gives CDR1 KGHDR, CDR2 SFDVKD. V lost 4 bases and J lost 5; bases outside the gene matches: 5. The CDR3 contains 16 residues.

The gene calls are TRBV3-1 (or the pseudogene TRBV3-2) and TRBJ1-2; D uncertain. V was cut by 3 bases and J by 1 base, with 12 bases left in between. Germline CDR1 reads LGHDT; CDR2 reads YNNKEL (reference sequence). This CDR3 is built from 15 residues. The CDR3 sequence is CASSHASRNNYGYTF. Here the CDR3 DNA reads TGTGCCAGCAGCCATGCGAGTAGGAATAACTATGGCTACACCTTC.

The CDR3: CASSLDWRYEQYF. The CDR3 nucleotides read TGTGCCAGCAGCTTGGATTGGCGCTACGAGCAGTACTTC. The chain uses TRBV5-6 and TRBJ2-7; D gene uncertain. Germline V CDR1 and CDR2: SGHDT, YYEEEE. The CDR3 covers 13 residues. The V gene lost 0 bases and the J gene lost 3 bases, with 7 bases spanning the gap.

The V gene is TRBV5-1, the J gene TRBJ2-7; weak D call: TRBD1 (5 bases). The CDR3 is 14 amino acids. The V gene's germline CDR1 is SGHRS and CDR2 YFSETQ. The V gene lost 0 bases and the J gene lost 3 bases, with 10 bases spanning the gap. The CDR3 DNA follows: TGCGCCAGCAGCTTGGGGGTCCAGGGCTACGAGCAGTACTTC. It encodes CASSLGVQGYEQYF.

V and J are TRBV9 and TRBJ2-7; 8 positions match TRBD2. Unmatched junction bases numbered 7, after V lost 4 bases and J lost 4 bases. This CDR3 has 14 amino acids. The germline V gene encodes CDR1 SGDLS and CDR2 YYNGEE. The CDR3 DNA reads TGTGCCAGCAGCACAGCGGGAGTATCGTACGAGCAGTACTTC. Encoded protein: CASSTAGVSYEQYF.

This chain links TRBV18 with TRBJ1-4; D is undetermined. The CDR3 extends over 14 amino acids. Trimming pared 6 bases from V and 8 bases from J, leaving 16 bases between. CDR1 and CDR2 (germline): KGHSH, LQKENI. The CDR3, as DNA: TGTGCCAGCTCCCATCAGGTGCTGCGAGAAAAACTGTTTTTT. As protein: CASSHQVLREKLFF. The variable domain in full, with the rest retrieved from reference TRBV18 and TRBJ1-4, is NAGVMQNPRHLVRRRGQEARLRCSPMKGHSHVYWYRQLPEEGLKFMVYLQKENIIDESGMPKERFSAEFPKEGPSILRIQQVVRGDSAAYFCASSHQVLREKLFFGSGTQLSVL.

J is TRBJ2-1 and V is TRBV5-1; D remains unclear. V lost 4 bases and J 4 bases, leaving 9 bases between the germline ends. CDR3 length: 13 residues. From germline, CDR1 is SGHRS and CDR2 YFSETQ. The CDR3 nucleotides are TGCGCCAGCAGCGAGACACGGTACAATGAGCAGTTCTTC. It translates to CASSETRYNEQFF.

The chain couples TRBV3-1 (or the pseudogene TRBV3-2) to TRBJ2-7; the D is unclear. The CDR3 loop spans 11 amino acids. V shed 1 base and J shed 5 bases, with 3 bases lying between them. The germline V gene encodes CDR1 LGHDT and CDR2 YNNKEL (reference sequence). CDR3 in DNA: TGTGCCAGCAGCCAAGTCGACGAGCAGTACTTC. It codes for CASSQVDEQYF.

The sample holds one count of this clone. The gene calls are TRBV2 and TRBJ2-1; tentatively, D is TRBD2 (7 bases). The length of the CDR3 is 15 residues. Trimming took 6 bases from V and 4 from J, leaving 16 bases between them. Looked up from germline, CDR1 is SNHLY and CDR2 is FYNNEI. The CDR3 nucleotides are TGTGCCAGCAGCGAGGGGGGGGCAAATTACAATGAGCAGTTCTTC. Translation: CASSEGGANYNEQFF.

This clone was observed a few times. The V gene is TRBV7-6, the J gene TRBJ2-1, with D possibly being TRBD2 (6 bases). Germline assignment: CDR1 SGHVS and CDR2 FNYEAQ. The V gene lost 3 bases and the J gene lost 5 bases, with 11 bases spanning the gap. The CDR3 extends over 14 amino acids. CDR3 sequence (DNA): TGTGCCAGCAGCTTCCGGGAGAGGAACAATGAGCAGTTCTTC. Its protein product is CASSFRERNNEQFF.

The chain has TRBV19 and TRBJ2-7, with 8 bases identical to TRBD1. This CDR3 is 12 amino acids long. CDR1 LNHDA and CDR2 SQIVND come from the germline V gene (reference sequence). V trimming: 10 bases; J trimming: 2 bases; junction bases outside the gene matches: 4. The CDR3 sequence: CATGQGPYEQYF. The DNA of the CDR3 is TGTGCCACCGGACAGGGCCCCTACGAGCAGTACTTC.

CDR3 sequence reads: CASSPVGGGYTF. Written as DNA, the CDR3 is TGTGCCAGCAGTCCTGTGGGGGGTGGCTACACCTTC. The J gene is TRBJ1-2, the V gene TRBV12-3 or TRBV12-4; TRBD1 is a possible D gene (5 bases). CDR3 size: 12 residues. The V and J ends lost 5 bases and 7 bases respectively, with 11 bases between them.

The chain couples TRBV5-6 to TRBJ1-3; no clear D. Germline V CDR1 and CDR2: SGHDT, YYEEEE. The ends were cut back, 1 base at V and 2 bases at J, with 7 bases in the middle. The CDR3 length is 14 residues. Written as DNA, the CDR3 is TGTGCCAGCAGCTTGACCAGCCCTGGAAACACCATATATTTT. It specifies CASSLTSPGNTIYF.

This chain connects TRBV16 to TRBJ1-4; D is unresolved. The CDR3 is made up of 15 amino acids. CDR1 and CDR2 from the germline V gene are KGHSY and FQNENV. V was shortened by 5 bases and J by 3 bases, with 13 bases between the two germline ends. The CDR3 loop reads CASSSDGLANEKLFF. Here the CDR3 DNA reads TGTGCCAGCAGCTCCGACGGTCTGGCTAATGAAAAACTGTTTTTT.

The CDR3 sequence: CASSLMGLAKYNEQFF. The CDR3 bases are TGTGCCAGCAGCTTAATGGGACTAGCGAAGTACAATGAGCAGTTCTTC. The chain carries TRBV11-2 and TRBJ2-1; 10 bases line up with TRBD2. Per germline, CDR1 SGHAT and CDR2 FQNNGV. Trimming removed 2 bases from V and 4 bases from J; junction bases left unmatched: 5. The CDR3 length is 16 residues.

V is TRBV10-3 and J is TRBJ2-1; 7 bases agree with TRBD2. Germline V gene lookup returns CDR1 ENHRY and CDR2 SYGVKD. V lost 2 bases, J lost 12 bases, and 4 bases stayed unmatched. This CDR3 spans 12 amino acids. As DNA, the CDR3 is TGTGCCATCAGTGAGCCTGGGAGGGGGCAGTTCTTC. Its translation: CAISEPGRGQFF.

The J gene is TRBJ2-3, the V gene TRBV21-1; whether TRBD2, the table's D call, matches the DNA was not checked. TRBV21-1 constitutes a pseudogene. The CDR3 is made up of 18 amino acids. The CDR3 here is CASSKLILSKSSPDTQYF. The CDR3 nucleotides are TGTGCCAGCAGCAAATTAATACTCTCGAAATCGAGCCCAGATACGCAGTATTTT.

The chain combines TRBV14 with TRBJ2-5, with a tentative D call TRBD1 (7 bases). Germline values: CDR1 SGHDN, CDR2 FVKESK. V was shortened by 4 bases and J by 7 bases, with 16 bases between the two germline ends. The CDR3 is 14 residues long. Here the CDR3 DNA reads TGTGCCAGCAGCCGCGGGACAGCCTTCGGGACCCAGTACTTC. As protein: CASSRGTAFGTQYF.

This clone came up once. The rearrangement uses TRBV6-5 and TRBJ1-1; tentative D call: TRBD1 (6 bases). The germline V gene has CDR1 MNHEY and CDR2 SVGAGI. V lost 7 bases to trimming and J lost 4 bases, with 13 bases between them. CDR3 length equals 13 residues. The CDR3 sequence: CASNGQSLTEAFF. CDR3 nucleotide sequence: TGTGCCAGCAATGGACAGTCCCTCACTGAAGCTTTCTTT.